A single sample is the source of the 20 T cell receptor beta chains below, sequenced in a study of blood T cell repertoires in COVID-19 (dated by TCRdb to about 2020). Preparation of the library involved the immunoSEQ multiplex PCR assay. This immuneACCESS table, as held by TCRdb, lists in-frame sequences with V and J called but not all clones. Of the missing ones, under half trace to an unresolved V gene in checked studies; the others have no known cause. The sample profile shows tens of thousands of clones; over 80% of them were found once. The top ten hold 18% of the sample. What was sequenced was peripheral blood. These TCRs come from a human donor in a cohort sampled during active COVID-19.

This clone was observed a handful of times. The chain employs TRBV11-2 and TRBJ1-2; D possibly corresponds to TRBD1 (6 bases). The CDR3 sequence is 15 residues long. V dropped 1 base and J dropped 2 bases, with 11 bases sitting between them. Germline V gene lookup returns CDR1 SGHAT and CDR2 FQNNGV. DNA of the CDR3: TGTGCCAGCAGCTTAGCCAGGGGATACAACTATGGCTACACCTTC. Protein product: CASSLARGYNYGYTF. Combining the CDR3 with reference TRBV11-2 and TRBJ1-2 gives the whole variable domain EAGVAQSPRYKIIEKRQSVAFWCNPISGHATLYWYQQILGQGPKLLIQFQNNGVVDDSQLPKDRFSAERLKGVDSTLKIQPAKLEDSAVYLCASSLARGYNYGYTFGSGTRLTVV.

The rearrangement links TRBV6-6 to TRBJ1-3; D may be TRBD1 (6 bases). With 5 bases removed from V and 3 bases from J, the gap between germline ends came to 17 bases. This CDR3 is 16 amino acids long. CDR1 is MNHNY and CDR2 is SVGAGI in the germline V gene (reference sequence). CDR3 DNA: TGTGCCAGCAGTAACGTGGGCAGGGGAAGTGGAAACACCATATATTTT. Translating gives CASSNVGRGSGNTIYF.

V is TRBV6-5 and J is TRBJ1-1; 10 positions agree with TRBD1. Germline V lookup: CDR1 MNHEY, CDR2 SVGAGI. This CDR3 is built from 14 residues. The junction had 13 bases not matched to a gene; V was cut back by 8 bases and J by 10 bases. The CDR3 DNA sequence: TGTGCCAGCTGGAGGGACAGGGGATCGGTCGGAGCTTTCTTT. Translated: CASWRDRGSVGAFF.

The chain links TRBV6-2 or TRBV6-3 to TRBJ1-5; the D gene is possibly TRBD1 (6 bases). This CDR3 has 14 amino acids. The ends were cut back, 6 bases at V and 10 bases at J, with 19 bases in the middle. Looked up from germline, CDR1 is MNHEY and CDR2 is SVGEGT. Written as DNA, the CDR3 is TGTGCCAGCAGCCGCCGTGGGGGCGGCGATCCCCAGCATTTT. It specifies CASSRRGGGDPQHF.

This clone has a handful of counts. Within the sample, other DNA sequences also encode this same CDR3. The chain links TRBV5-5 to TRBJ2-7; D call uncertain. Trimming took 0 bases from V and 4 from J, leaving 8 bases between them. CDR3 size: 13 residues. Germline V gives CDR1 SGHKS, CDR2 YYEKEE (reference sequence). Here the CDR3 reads CASSLVSGYEQYF. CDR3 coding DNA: TGTGCCAGCAGCTTGGTTTCCGGGTACGAGCAGTACTTC.

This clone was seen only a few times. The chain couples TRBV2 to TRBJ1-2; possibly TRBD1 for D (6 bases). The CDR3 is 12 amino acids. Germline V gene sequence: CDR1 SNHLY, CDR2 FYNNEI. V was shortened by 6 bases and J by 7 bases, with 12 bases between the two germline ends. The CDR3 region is CASSQAQGGYTF. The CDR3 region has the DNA TGTGCCAGCAGCCAGGCACAGGGTGGCTACACCTTC.

The CDR3 reads CASSATAPNYGYTF. CDR3 in DNA: TGTGCCAGCAGTGCAACTGCTCCTAACTATGGCTACACCTTC. This rearrangement joins TRBV2 to TRBJ1-2; no definite D call. The V gene's germline CDR1 is SNHLY and CDR2 FYNNEI. The CDR3 totals 14 residues. V gave up 4 bases and J gave up 0 bases, with 9 bases separating them.

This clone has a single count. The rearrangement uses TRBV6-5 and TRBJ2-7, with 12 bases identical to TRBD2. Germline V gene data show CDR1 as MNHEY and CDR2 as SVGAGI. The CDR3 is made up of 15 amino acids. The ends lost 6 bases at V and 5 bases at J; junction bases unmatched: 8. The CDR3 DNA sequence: TGTGCCAGCAGACGATCTAGGACTAGCGGGGACGAGCAGTACTTC. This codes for CASRRSRTSGDEQYF.

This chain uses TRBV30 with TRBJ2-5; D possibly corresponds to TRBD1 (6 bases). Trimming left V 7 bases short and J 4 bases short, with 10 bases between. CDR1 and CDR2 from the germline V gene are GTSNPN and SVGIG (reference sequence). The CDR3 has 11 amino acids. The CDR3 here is CASQGRETQYF. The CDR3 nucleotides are TGTGCCTCCCAGGGGCGAGAGACCCAGTACTTC.

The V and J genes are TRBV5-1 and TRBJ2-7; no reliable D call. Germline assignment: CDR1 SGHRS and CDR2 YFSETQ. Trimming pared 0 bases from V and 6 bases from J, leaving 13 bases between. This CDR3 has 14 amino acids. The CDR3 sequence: CASSLVAGLGEQYF. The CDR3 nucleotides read TGCGCCAGCAGCTTGGTGGCAGGTCTGGGCGAGCAGTACTTC.

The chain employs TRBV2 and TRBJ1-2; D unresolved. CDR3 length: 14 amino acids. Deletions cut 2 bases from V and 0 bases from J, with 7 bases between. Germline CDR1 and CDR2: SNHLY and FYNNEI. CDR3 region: CASSENLSNYGYTF. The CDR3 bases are TGTGCCAGCAGTGAAAATCTTTCTAACTATGGCTACACCTTC.

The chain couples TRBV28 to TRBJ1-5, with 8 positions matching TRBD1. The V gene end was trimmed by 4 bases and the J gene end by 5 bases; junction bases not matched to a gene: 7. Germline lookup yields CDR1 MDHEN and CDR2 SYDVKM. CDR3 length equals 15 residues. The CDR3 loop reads CASSSGGAEDQPQHF. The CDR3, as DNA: TGTGCCAGCAGTTCAGGGGGCGCCGAGGATCAGCCCCAGCATTTT.

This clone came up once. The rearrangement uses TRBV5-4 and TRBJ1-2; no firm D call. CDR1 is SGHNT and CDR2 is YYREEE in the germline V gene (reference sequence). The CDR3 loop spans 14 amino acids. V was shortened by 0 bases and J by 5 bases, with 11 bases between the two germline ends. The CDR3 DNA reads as TGTGCCAGCAGCTTGGTTGGGGAGGCGTATGGCTACACCTTC. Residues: CASSLVGEAYGYTF.

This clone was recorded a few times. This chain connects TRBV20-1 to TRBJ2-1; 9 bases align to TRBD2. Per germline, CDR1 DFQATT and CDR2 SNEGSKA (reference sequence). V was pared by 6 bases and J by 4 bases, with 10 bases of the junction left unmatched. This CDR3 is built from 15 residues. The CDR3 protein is CSASSGGQHYNEQFF. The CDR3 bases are TGCAGTGCAAGTAGCGGGGGACAACATTACAATGAGCAGTTCTTC.

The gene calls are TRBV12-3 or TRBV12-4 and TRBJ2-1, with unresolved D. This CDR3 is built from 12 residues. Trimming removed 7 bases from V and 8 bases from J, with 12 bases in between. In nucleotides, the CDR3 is TGTGCCAGCACCTCCCGTCGGGATGAGCAGTTCTTC. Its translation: CASTSRRDEQFF.

The CDR3 DNA reads TGTGCCAGCAGCCTCTCGGGACAGGGGGCGACTGGCTACACCTTC. Residues: CASSLSGQGATGYTF. The chain carries TRBV3-1 (or the pseudogene TRBV3-2) and TRBJ1-2; TRBD1 aligns across 12 bases. Trimming at V came to 4 bases and at J to 7 bases, leaving 7 bases not matched to a gene. The CDR3 has 15 amino acids. CDR1 and CDR2 (germline): LGHDT, YNNKEL (reference sequence).

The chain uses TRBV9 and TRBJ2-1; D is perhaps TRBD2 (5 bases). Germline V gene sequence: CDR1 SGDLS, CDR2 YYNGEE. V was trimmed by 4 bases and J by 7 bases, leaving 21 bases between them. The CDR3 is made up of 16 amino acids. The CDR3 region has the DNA TGTGCCAGCAGCCCCCCTCAGAACGAGGGTCGGAATGAGCAGTTCTTC. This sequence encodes CASSPPQNEGRNEQFF.

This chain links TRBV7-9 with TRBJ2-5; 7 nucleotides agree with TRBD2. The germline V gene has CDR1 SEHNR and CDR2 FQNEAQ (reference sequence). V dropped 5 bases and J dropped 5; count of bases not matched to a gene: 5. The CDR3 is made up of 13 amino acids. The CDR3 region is CASSQAGMETQYF. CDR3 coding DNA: TGTGCCAGCAGCCAAGCGGGGATGGAGACCCAGTACTTC.

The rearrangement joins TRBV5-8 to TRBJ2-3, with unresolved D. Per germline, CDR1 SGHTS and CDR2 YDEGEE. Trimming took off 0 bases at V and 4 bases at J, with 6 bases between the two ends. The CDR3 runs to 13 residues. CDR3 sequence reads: CASSLGVADTQYF. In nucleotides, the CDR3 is TGTGCCAGCAGCTTGGGAGTTGCAGATACGCAGTATTTT.

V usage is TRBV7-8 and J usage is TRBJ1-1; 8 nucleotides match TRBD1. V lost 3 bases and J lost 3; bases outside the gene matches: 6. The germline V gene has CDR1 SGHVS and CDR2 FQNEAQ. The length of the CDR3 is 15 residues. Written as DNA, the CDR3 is TGTGCCAGCAGCTTCCTGACAGGGGAATACACTGAAGCTTTCTTT. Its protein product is CASSFLTGEYTEAFF.